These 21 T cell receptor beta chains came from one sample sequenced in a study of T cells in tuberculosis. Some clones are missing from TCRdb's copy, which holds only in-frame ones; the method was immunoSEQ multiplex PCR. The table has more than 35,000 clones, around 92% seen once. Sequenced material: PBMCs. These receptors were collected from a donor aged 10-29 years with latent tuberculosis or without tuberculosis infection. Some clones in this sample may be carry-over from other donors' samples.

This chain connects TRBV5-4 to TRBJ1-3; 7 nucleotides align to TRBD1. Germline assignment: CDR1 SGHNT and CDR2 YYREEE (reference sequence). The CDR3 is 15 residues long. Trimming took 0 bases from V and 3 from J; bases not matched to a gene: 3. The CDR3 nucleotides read TGTGCCAGCAGCTTGGAGGGGGCGCGTGGAAACACCATATATTTT. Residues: CASSLEGARGNTIYF. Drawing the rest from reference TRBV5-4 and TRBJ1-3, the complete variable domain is ETGVTQSPTHLIKTRGQQVTLRCSSQSGHNTVSWYQQALGQGPQFIFQYYREEENGRGNFPPRFSGLQFPNYSSELNVNALELDDSALYLCASSLEGARGNTIYFGEGSWLTVV.

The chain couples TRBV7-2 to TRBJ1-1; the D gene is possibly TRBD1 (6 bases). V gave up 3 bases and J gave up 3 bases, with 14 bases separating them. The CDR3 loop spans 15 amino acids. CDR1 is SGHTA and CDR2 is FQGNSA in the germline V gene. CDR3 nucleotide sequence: TGTGCCAGCAGCTTGGGGGGGCGCGAGGACACTGAAGCTTTCTTT. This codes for CASSLGGREDTEAFF. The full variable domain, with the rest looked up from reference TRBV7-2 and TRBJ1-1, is GAGVSQSPSNKVTEKGKDVELRCDPISGHTALYWYRQSLGQGLEFLIYFQGNSAPDKSGLPSDRFSAERTGGSVSTLTIQRTQQEDSAVYLCASSLGGREDTEAFFGQGTRLTVV.

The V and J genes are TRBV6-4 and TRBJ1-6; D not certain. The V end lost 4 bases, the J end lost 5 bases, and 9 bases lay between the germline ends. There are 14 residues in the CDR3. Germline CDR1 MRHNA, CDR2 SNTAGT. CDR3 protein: CASSARQDNSPLHF. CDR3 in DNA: TGTGCCAGCAGTGCTCGTCAGGATAATTCACCCCTCCACTTT.

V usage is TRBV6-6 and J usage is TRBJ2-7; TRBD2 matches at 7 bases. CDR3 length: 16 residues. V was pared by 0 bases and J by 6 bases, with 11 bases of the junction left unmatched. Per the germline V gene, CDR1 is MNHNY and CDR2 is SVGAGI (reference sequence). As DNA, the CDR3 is TGTGCCAGCAGTTACTCTGCCGGGGACTACCCTAGCGAGCAGTACTTC. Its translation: CASSYSAGDYPSEQYF.

In DNA form, the CDR3 reads TGTGCCAGCAGTACCGGGACAATAGCTTTCTTT. Its translation: CASSTGTIAFF. The chain uses TRBV6-6 and TRBJ1-1; possible D gene TRBD1, 6 bases. CDR1 and CDR2 (germline): MNHNY, SVGAGI (reference sequence). Trimming removed 5 bases from V and 10 bases from J, with 11 bases in between. This CDR3 has 11 residues.

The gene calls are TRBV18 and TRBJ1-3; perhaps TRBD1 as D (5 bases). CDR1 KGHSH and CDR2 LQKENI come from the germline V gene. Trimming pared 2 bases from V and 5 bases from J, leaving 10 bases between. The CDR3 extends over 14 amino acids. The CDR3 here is CASSPGGIRNTIYF. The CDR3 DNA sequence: TGTGCCAGCTCACCAGGGGGGATAAGAAACACCATATATTTT.

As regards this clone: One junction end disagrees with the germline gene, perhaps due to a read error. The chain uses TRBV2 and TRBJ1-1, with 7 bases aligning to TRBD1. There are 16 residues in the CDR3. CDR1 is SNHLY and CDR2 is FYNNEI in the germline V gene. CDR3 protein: CASSGELDRVNTEAFF. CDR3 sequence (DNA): TGTGCCAGCAGTGGAGAATTAGACAGGGTGAATACTGAAGCTTTCTTT.

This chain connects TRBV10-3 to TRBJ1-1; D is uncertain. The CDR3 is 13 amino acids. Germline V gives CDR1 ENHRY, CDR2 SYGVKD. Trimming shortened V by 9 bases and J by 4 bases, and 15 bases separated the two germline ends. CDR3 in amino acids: CAIGDPRGTEAFF. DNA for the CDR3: TGTGCCATAGGAGACCCTCGGGGCACTGAAGCTTTCTTT.

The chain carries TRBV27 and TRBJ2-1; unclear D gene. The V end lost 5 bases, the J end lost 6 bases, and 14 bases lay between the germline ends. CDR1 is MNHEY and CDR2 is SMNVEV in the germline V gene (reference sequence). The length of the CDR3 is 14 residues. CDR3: CASSKRRRFNEQFF. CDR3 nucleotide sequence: TGTGCCAGCAGTAAAAGACGGAGATTCAATGAGCAGTTCTTC.

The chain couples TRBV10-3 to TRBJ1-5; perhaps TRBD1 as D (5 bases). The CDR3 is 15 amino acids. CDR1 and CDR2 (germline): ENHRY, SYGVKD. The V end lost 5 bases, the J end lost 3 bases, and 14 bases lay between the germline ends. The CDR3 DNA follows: TGTGCCATCAGTAAAGCCCGACAGCTCAATCAGCCCCAGCATTTT. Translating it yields CAISKARQLNQPQHF.

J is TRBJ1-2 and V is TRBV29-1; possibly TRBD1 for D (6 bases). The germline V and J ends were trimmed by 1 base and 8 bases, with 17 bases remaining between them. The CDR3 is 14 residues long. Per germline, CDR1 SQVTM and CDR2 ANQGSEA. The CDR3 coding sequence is TGCAGCGTTGAAGCACAGGGAGTTCTCGGGGGCTACACCTTC. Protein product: CSVEAQGVLGGYTF.

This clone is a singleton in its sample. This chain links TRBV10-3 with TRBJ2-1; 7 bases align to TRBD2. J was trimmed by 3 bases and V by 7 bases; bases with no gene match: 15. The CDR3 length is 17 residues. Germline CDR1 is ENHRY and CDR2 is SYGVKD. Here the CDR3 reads CAINGEGRNGLYNEQFF. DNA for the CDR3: TGTGCCATCAACGGGGAGGGGCGGAACGGGCTCTACAATGAGCAGTTCTTC.

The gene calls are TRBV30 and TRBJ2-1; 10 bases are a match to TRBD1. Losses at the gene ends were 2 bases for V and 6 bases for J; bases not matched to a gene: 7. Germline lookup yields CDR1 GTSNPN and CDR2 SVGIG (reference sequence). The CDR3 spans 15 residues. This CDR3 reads CAWSLAGQGSNEQFF. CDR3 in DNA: TGTGCCTGGAGTTTGGCGGGACAGGGGAGCAATGAGCAGTTCTTC.

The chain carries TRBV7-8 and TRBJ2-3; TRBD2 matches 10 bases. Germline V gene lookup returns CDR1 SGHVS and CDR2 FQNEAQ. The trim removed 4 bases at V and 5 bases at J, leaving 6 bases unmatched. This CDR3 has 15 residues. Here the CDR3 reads CASSSYSSGGDTQYF. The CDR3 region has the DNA TGTGCCAGCAGCTCCTACTCTAGCGGGGGAGATACGCAGTATTTT.

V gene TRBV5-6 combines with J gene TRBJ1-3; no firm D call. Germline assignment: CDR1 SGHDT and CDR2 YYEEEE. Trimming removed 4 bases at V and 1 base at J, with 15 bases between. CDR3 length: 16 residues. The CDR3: CASSTLLGGSGNTIYF. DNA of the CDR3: TGTGCCAGCAGCACTCTACTGGGAGGGTCTGGAAACACCATATATTTT.

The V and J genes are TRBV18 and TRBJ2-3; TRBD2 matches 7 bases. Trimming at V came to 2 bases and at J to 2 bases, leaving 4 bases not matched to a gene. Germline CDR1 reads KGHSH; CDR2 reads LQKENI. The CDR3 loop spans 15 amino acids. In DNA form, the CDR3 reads TGTGCCAGCTCACCAACTAGCGAAGACACAGATACGCAGTATTTT. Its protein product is CASSPTSEDTDTQYF.

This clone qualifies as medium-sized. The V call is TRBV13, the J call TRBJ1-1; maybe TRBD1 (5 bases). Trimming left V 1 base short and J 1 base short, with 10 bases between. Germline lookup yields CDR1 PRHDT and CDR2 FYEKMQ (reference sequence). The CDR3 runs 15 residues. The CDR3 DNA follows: TGTGCCAGCAGCTTAGTGGGCGACAGGAACACTGAAGCTTTCTTT. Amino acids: CASSLVGDRNTEAFF.

The CDR3 DNA reads as TGTGCCTGGAGTGTCCGGGACTCCGGCGTGAATGAGCAGTTCTTC. Encoded protein: CAWSVRDSGVNEQFF. This chain connects TRBV30 to TRBJ2-1, with D tentatively TRBD2 (6 bases). CDR1 is GTSNPN, CDR2 SVGIG, per germline (reference sequence). The CDR3 runs 15 residues. Trimming removed 0 bases from V and 7 bases from J, with 16 bases in between.

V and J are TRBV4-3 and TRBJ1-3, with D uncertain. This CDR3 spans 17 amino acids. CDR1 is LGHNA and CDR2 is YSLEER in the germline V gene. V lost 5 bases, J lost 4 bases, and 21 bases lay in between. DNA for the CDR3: TGCGCCAGCAGCAACCAAGTATTCAGGTCCGGAGGAAACACCATATATTTT. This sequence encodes CASSNQVFRSGGNTIYF.

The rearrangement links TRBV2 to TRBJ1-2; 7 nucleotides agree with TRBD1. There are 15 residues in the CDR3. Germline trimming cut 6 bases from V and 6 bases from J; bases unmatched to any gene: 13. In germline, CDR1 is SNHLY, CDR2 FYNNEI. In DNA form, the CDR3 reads TGTGCCAGCAGGGTAGGACAGGAAAAATCCGATGGCTACACCTTC. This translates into CASRVGQEKSDGYTF. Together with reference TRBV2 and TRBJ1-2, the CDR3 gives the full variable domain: EPEVTQTPSHQVTQMGQEVILRCVPISNHLYFYWYRQILGQKVEFLVSFYNNEISEKSEIFDDQFSVERPDGSNFTLKIRSTKLEDSAMYFCASRVGQEKSDGYTFGSGTRLTVV.

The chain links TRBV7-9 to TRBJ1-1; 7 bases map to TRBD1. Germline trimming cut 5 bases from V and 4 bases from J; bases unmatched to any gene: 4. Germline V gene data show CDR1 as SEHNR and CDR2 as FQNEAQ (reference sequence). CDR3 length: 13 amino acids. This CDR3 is CASSAAGGTEAFF. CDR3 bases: TGTGCCAGCAGCGCAGCAGGGGGCACTGAAGCTTTCTTT.